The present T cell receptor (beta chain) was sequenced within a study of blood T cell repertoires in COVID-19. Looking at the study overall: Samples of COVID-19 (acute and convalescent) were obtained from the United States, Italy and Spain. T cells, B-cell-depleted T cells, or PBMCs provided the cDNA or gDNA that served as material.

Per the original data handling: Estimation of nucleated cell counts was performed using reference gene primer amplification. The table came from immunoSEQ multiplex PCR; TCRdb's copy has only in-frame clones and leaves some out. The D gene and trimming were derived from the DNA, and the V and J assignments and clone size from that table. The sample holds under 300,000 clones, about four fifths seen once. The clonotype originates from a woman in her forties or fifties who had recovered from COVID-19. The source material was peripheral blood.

Written as DNA, the CDR3 is TGTGCCAGCAGCGTAGAACTAGCGGGTGCCATGTACAATGAGCAGTTCTTC. Its translation: CASSVELAGAMYNEQFF. The J gene is TRBJ2-1, the V gene TRBV9, with 9 bases matching TRBD2. V was clipped by 0 bases and J by 4 bases; unmatched bases: 8. CDR1 is SGDLS, CDR2 YYNGEE, per germline. The CDR3 is made up of 17 amino acids.